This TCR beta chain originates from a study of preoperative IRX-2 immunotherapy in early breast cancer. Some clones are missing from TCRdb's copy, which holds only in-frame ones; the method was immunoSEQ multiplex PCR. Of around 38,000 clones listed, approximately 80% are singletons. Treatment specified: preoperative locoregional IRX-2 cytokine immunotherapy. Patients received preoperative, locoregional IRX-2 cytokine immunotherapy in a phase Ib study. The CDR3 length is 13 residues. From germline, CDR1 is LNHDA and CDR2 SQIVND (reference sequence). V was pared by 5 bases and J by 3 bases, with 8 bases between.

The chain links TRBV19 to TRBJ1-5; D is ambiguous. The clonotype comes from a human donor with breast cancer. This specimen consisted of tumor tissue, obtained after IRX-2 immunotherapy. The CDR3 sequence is CASSFQSNQPQHF. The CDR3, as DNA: TGTGCCAGTAGTTTTCAGTCCAATCAGCCCCAGCATTTT.